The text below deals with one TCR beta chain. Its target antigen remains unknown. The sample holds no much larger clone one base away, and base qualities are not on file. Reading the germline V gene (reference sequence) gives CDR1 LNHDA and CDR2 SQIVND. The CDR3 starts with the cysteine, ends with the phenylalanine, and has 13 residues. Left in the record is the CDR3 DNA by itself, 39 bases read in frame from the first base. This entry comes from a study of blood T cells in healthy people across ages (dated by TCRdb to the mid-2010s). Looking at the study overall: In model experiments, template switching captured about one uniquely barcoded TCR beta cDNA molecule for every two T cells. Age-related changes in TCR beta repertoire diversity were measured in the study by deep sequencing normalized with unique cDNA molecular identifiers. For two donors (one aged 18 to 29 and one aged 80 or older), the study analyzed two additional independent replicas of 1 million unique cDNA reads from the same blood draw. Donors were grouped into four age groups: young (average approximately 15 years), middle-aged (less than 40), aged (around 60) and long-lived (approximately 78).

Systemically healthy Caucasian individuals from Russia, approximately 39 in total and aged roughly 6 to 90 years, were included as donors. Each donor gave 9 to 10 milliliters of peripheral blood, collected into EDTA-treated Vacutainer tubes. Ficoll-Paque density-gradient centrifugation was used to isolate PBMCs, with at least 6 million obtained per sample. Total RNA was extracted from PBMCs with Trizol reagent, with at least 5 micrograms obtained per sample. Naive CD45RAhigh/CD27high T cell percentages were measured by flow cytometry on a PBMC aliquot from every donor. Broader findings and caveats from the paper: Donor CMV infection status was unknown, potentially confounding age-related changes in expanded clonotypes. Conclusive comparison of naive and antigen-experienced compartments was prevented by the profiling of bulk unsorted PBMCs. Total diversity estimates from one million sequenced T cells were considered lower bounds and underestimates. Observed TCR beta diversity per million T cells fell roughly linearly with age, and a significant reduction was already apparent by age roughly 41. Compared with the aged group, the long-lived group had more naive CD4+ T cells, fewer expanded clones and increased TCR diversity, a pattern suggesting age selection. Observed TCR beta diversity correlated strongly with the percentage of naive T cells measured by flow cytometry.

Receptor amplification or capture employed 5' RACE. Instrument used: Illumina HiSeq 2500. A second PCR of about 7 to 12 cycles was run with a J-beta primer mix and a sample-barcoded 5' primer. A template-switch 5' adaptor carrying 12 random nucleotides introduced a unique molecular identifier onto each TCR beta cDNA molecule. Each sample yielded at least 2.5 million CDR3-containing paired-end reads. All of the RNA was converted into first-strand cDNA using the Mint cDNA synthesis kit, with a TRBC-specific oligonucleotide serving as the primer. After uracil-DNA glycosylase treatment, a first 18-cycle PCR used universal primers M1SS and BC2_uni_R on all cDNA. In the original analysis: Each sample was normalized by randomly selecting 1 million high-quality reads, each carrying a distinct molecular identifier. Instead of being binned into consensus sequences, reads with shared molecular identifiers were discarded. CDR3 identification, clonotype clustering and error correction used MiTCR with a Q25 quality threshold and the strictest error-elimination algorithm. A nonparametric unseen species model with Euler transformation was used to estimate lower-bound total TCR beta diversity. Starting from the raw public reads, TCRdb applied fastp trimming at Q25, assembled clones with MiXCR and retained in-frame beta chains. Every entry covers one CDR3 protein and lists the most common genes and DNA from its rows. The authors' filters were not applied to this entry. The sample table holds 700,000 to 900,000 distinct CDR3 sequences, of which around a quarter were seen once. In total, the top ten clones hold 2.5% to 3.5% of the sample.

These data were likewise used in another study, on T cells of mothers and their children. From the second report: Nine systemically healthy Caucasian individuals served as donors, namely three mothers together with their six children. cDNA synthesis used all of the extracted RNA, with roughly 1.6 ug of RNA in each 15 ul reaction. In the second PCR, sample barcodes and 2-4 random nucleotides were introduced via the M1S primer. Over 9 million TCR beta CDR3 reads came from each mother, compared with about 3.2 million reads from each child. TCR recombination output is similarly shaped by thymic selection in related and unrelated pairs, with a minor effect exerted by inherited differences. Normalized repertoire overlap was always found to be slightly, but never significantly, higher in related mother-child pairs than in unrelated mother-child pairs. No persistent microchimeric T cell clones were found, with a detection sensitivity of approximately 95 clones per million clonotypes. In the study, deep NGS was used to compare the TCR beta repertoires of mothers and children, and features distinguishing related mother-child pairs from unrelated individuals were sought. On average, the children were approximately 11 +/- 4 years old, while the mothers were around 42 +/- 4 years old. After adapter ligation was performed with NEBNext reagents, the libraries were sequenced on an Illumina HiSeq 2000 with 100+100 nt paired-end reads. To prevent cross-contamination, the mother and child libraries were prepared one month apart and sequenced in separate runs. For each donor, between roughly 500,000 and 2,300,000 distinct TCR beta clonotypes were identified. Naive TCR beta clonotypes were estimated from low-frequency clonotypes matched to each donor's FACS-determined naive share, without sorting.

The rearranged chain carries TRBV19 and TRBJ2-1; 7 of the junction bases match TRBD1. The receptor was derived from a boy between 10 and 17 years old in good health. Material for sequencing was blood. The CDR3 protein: CAYRGQINNEQFF. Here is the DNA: TGTGCTTACAGGGGACAGATCAACAATGAGCAGTTCTTC.